Below are 18 T cell receptor beta chains sequenced from a single sample in a study of vaccination and CD4 T cells after COVID-19. An Oncomine TCR Beta short-read assay was used to sequence the DNA from cultured CD4+ T cells. TCRdb fed the PCR reads into MiXCR, producing one record per CDR3 protein. The sample records around 13,000 distinct CDR3 sequences, 70% to 80% being singletons. Noted treatment: roughly ten-day PBMC culture with coronavirus spike peptide pools or control peptides (ViraFEST assay). Antigens of these TCRs are unknown. The sample comprised CD4+ T cells from blood, cultured in vitro. These receptors came from a human donor who had recovered from COVID-19.

The genes are TRBV20-1 and TRBJ2-7; no reliable D call. Germline loops: CDR1 DFQATT, CDR2 SNEGSKA (reference sequence). Deletions cut 3 bases from V and 2 bases from J, with 8 bases between. The CDR3 totals 12 residues. The CDR3 DNA follows: TGCAGTGCTAGTCGGCTTACCTACGAGCAGTACTTC. Its translation is CSASRLTYEQYF.

This sequence joins TRBV6-1 and TRBJ1-2, with D tentatively TRBD1 (6 bases). V was cut by 0 bases and J by 7 bases, with 15 bases left in between. The CDR3 has 15 amino acids. The germline CDR1 and CDR2 sequences are MNHNS and SASEGT. The CDR3 reads CASSEALQGTLGYTF. DNA of the CDR3: TGTGCCAGCAGTGAAGCGCTACAGGGTACCCTTGGCTACACCTTC.

The CDR3 here is CASSPTGGSMNTEAFF. Here the CDR3 DNA reads TGTGCCAGCAGCCCAACGGGTGGGTCTATGAACACTGAAGCTTTCTTT. The chain joins TRBV6-1 to TRBJ1-1; no firm D call. Germline CDR1 is MNHNS and CDR2 is SASEGT. The CDR3 contains 16 residues. V dropped 6 bases and J dropped 0 bases, with 17 bases sitting between them.

This clonotype came up once. The chain links TRBV7-9 to TRBJ1-5; no reliable D call. V dropped 1 base and J dropped 3 bases, with 19 bases sitting between them. CDR3 length equals 18 residues. Looked up from germline, CDR1 is SEHNR and CDR2 is FQNEAQ (reference sequence). The CDR3 DNA follows: TGTGCCAGCAGCTTAGGGGTAGGTGGCCCTGGGTACAATCAGCCCCAGCATTTT. It yields the protein CASSLGVGGPGYNQPQHF.

This clonotype has more than one count but fewer than ten. CDR3 protein: CASSPVQGAVTEAFF. DNA of the CDR3: TGTGCCAGCAGCCCAGTCCAGGGGGCGGTCACTGAAGCTTTCTTT. V is TRBV7-6 and J is TRBJ1-1; the match to TRBD1 covers 8 bases. The V gene end was trimmed by 5 bases and the J gene end by 4 bases; junction bases not matched to a gene: 9. From germline, CDR1 is SGHVS and CDR2 FNYEAQ. The CDR3 has 15 residues.

Here the CDR3 DNA reads TGTGCCAGCACCCCCTCAACGGGACAGGGGGCTGTGCAGTACTTC. Amino acid sequence: CASTPSTGQGAVQYF. This chain connects TRBV9 to TRBJ2-7; 12 nucleotides match TRBD1. This CDR3 spans 15 amino acids. The germline V gene encodes CDR1 SGDLS and CDR2 YYNGEE. The junction had 13 bases not matched to a gene; V was cut back by 6 bases and J by 9 bases. Full variable domain (missing parts from reference TRBV9 and TRBJ2-7): DSGVTQTPKHLITATGQRVTLRCSPRSGDLSVYWYQQSLDQGLQFLIQYYNGEERAKGNILERFSAQQFPDLHSELNLSSLELGDSALYFCASTPSTGQGAVQYFGPGTRLTVT.

The rearrangement links TRBV5-6 to TRBJ2-2; D not certain. This CDR3 region has 14 residues. The V end was cut by 2 bases, the J end by 2 bases, with 7 bases between. Germline loops: CDR1 SGHDT, CDR2 YYEEEE. The CDR3 protein is CASSLLPNTGELFF. In nucleotides, the CDR3 is TGTGCCAGCAGCTTACTCCCAAACACCGGGGAGCTGTTTTTT.

V is TRBV28 and J is TRBJ2-7; 7 bases line up with TRBD2. CDR3 length: 14 amino acids. Germline-derived CDR1 and CDR2 are MDHEN and SYDVKM. Trimming took 5 bases from V and 3 from J; bases not matched to a gene: 7. The CDR3 here is CASSLGASGYEQYF. CDR3 bases: TGTGCCAGCAGTCTAGGGGCTAGCGGCTACGAGCAGTACTTC.

The V call is TRBV20-1, the J call TRBJ1-6; TRBD1 might be the D (5 bases). The CDR3 is 17 residues long. V was clipped by 0 bases and J by 3 bases, with 15 bases between them. From germline, CDR1 is DFQATT and CDR2 SNEGSKA (reference sequence). The CDR3 reads CSARDLAREIYNSPLHF. In DNA, the CDR3 is TGCAGTGCTAGAGATTTGGCCAGGGAGATCTATAATTCACCCCTCCACTTT.

The rearrangement joins TRBV27 to TRBJ1-6; D ambiguous. In germline, CDR1 is MNHEY, CDR2 SMNVEV (reference sequence). Trimming took 2 bases from V and 3 from J, leaving 8 bases between them. The CDR3 is 15 residues long. The CDR3 protein is CASSLEFSYNSPLHF. CDR3 nucleotides: TGTGCCAGCAGTTTAGAGTTCAGCTATAATTCACCCCTCCACTTT.

V usage is TRBV18 and J usage is TRBJ1-2, with D unresolved. V was pared by 3 bases and J by 8 bases, with 19 bases between. The CDR3 loop spans 15 amino acids. Per the germline V gene, CDR1 is KGHSH and CDR2 is LQKENI. CDR3 protein: CASSPLGPTSGGYTF. Here the CDR3 DNA reads TGTGCCAGCTCACCCCTTGGACCTACTTCGGGGGGCTACACCTTC.

The genes are TRBV19 and TRBJ2-5; D is undetermined. Trimming removed 7 bases from V and 5 bases from J, with 20 bases in between. Per the germline V gene, CDR1 is LNHDA and CDR2 is SQIVND (reference sequence). This CDR3 spans 15 amino acids. CDR3 in DNA: TGTGCCAGTAAATCCCGTCGGGCCGCGTATGAGACCCAGTACTTC. Translating gives CASKSRRAAYETQYF.

This clonotype was found once. The chain has TRBV7-2 and TRBJ2-6; D uncertain. Trimming removed 2 bases from V and 2 bases from J, with 10 bases in between. This CDR3 region has 16 residues. Germline CDR1 reads SGHTA; CDR2 reads FQGNSA. The CDR3, as DNA: TGTGCCAGCAGCTTAACTACATCCACTGGGGCCAACGTCCTGACTTTC. It encodes CASSLTTSTGANVLTF.

This clonotype was counted between two and nine times. This chain joins TRBV6-1 and TRBJ1-2; 8 bases agree with TRBD1. V dropped 5 bases and J dropped 4; count of bases not matched to a gene: 3. Germline assignment: CDR1 MNHNS and CDR2 SASEGT. The CDR3 totals 13 residues. CDR3 coding DNA: TGTGCCAGCAGTCCAGGGGGCAGCTATGGCTACACCTTC. It codes for CASSPGGSYGYTF.

This clonotype is labeled as large (0.1 to 1%). The chain uses TRBV27 and TRBJ2-1; TRBD2 matches at 10 bases. V lost 5 bases to trimming and J lost 9 bases; unmatched junction nucleotides: 16. Germline V gives CDR1 MNHEY, CDR2 SMNVEV (reference sequence). This CDR3 spans 17 amino acids. This CDR3 is CASSPYLSSGSEGEQFF. DNA of the CDR3: TGTGCCAGCAGTCCATACCTCTCTAGCGGGAGTGAGGGTGAGCAGTTCTTC.

This chain links TRBV27 with TRBJ2-2, with 8 bases identical to TRBD1. Trimming took 3 bases from V and 1 from J; bases not matched to a gene: 4. CDR1 MNHEY and CDR2 SMNVEV come from the germline V gene (reference sequence). The CDR3 runs 16 residues. The CDR3 DNA reads as TGTGCCAGCAGTTTCGCGACAGGGGTGAACACCGGGGAGCTGTTTTTT. It encodes CASSFATGVNTGELFF.

The genes are TRBV15 and TRBJ1-3, with D possibly TRBD1 on 5 matching bases. Trimming left V 2 bases short and J 3 bases short, with 14 bases between. CDR1 is LNHNV, CDR2 YYDKDF, per germline (reference sequence). The CDR3 runs 16 residues. As DNA, the CDR3 is TGTGCCACCAGCAGACCGGGGGTGGGGGTTGGAAACACCATATATTTT. It is translated as CATSRPGVGVGNTIYF.

This clonotype has just a few counts. CDR3 loop: CASSEARENQPQHF. CDR3 DNA: TGCGCCAGCAGTGAAGCCAGGGAGAATCAGCCCCAGCATTTT. The gene calls are TRBV10-2 and TRBJ1-5; tentative D call: TRBD1 (5 bases). CDR1 and CDR2 (germline): WSHSY, SAAADI. V gave up 3 bases and J gave up 4 bases, with 10 bases separating them. This CDR3 has 14 amino acids.